The 23 T cell receptor beta chains below all came from one sample that was sequenced in a study of vaccination effects on CD4 cells after COVID-19. TCRdb keeps only in-frame clones here, not all; method: immunoSEQ multiplex PCR. This table holds about 73,000 clones, approximately 75% found once. The ViraFEST assay expanded antigen-specific CD4+ T cells with viral peptide pools before sequencing. Following culture for about 11 days, CD4+ T cells were isolated. Recipients of the vaccine had no prior SARS-CoV-2 infection and negative nucleocapsid antibodies. Their recognized antigens are unknown. Sequenced material: CD4+ T cells from PBMCs cultured with HCoV-NL63 spike peptides, taken before COVID-19 vaccination. The receptors derive from a human donor who received a COVID-19 vaccine.

This clone has a count of ten or more. The chain has TRBV6-6 and TRBJ1-1; unclear D gene. The germline gives CDR1 MNHNY, CDR2 SVGAGI (reference sequence). Trimming stripped 6 bases from V and 1 base from J, with 6 bases between. The CDR3 has 12 amino acids. DNA for the CDR3: TGTGCCAGCAGCTTAGCGAACACTGAAGCTTTCTTT. This sequence encodes CASSLANTEAFF.

The chain is built from TRBV20-1 and TRBJ2-1, with 10 bases that match TRBD2. V was clipped by 3 bases and J by 4 bases; unmatched bases: 6. Germline CDR1 and CDR2: DFQATT and SNEGSKA (reference sequence). The CDR3 consists of 15 residues. CDR3 region: CSASPLAGIYNEQFF. The CDR3 nucleotides read TGCAGTGCTAGTCCACTAGCGGGGATATACAATGAGCAGTTCTTC.

This clone was seen a few times. The CDR3 DNA is TGTGCCAGCAGCCCCAGGGGGGGCAGCGGGGGTTCACCCCTCCACTTT. This encodes CASSPRGGSGGSPLHF. The chain joins TRBV7-2 to TRBJ1-6, with 7 bases aligning to TRBD1. The CDR3 consists of 16 residues. V trimming: 5 bases; J trimming: 9 bases; junction bases outside the gene matches: 13. Per the germline V gene, CDR1 is SGHTA and CDR2 is FQGNSA.

In this sample, this clone turned up a few times. Here the CDR3 reads CASSPPGGPSIEQFF. The CDR3 region has the DNA TGTGCCAGCAGCCCCCCAGGGGGGCCTTCAATTGAGCAGTTCTTC. The chain joins TRBV3-1 (or the pseudogene TRBV3-2) to TRBJ2-1; TRBD1 is a possible D gene (7 bases). The CDR3 is 15 residues long. V dropped 4 bases and J dropped 9 bases, with 19 bases sitting between them. Germline CDR1 is LGHDT and CDR2 is YNNKEL (reference sequence).

V and J are TRBV7-6 and TRBJ2-2; D uncertain. The V end lost 2 bases, the J end lost 6 bases, and 4 bases lay between the germline ends. The CDR3 loop spans 12 amino acids. The germline CDR1 and CDR2 sequences are SGHVS and FNYEAQ. CDR3 DNA: TGTGCCAGCAGCTTAACCGCCGGGGAGCTGTTTTTT. This encodes CASSLTAGELFF. Together with reference TRBV7-6 and TRBJ2-2, the CDR3 gives the full variable domain: GAGVSQSPRYKVTKRGQDVALRCDPISGHVSLYWYRQALGQGPEFLTYFNYEAQQDKSGLPNDRFSAERPEGSISTLTIQRTEQRDSAMYRCASSLTAGELFFGEGSRLTVL.

The chain employs TRBV24-1 and TRBJ2-5; D call uncertain. V lost 5 bases, J lost 5 bases, and 11 bases lay in between. The CDR3 totals 13 residues. CDR1 KGHDR and CDR2 SFDVKD come from the germline V gene. The CDR3 loop is CATSGGILETQYF. As DNA, the CDR3 is TGTGCCACCAGTGGGGGAATTCTCGAGACCCAGTACTTC.

The chain links TRBV4-3 to TRBJ1-4, with TRBD1 identical over 7 bases. Germline lookup yields CDR1 LGHNA and CDR2 YSLEER. With 0 bases clipped from V and 4 bases from J, the junction kept 11 bases outside the gene matches. The CDR3 has 18 residues. The CDR3, as DNA: TGCGCCAGCAGCCAAGATTTTCGGGACAGCTCTTTTAATGAAAAACTGTTTTTT. Amino acid sequence: CASSQDFRDSSFNEKLFF.

This sequence joins TRBV2 and TRBJ2-1; 7 bases align to TRBD2. CDR1 SNHLY and CDR2 FYNNEI come from the germline V gene. The V segment lost 4 bases and the J segment 5 bases; nucleotides outside the gene matches: 5. There are 14 residues in the CDR3. CDR3 loop: CASSARGTNNEQFF. The CDR3 nucleotides are TGTGCCAGCAGTGCGCGGGGGACCAACAATGAGCAGTTCTTC.

This chain connects TRBV18 to TRBJ1-5; 10 bases match TRBD1. The germline gives CDR1 KGHSH, CDR2 LQKENI. The V segment lost 3 bases and the J segment 6 bases; nucleotides outside the gene matches: 8. The CDR3 has 16 residues. CDR3 DNA: TGTGCCAGCTCACCTGGGGACAGGGGCGATACTCAGCCCCAGCATTTT. The encoded protein is CASSPGDRGDTQPQHF.

This clone appeared a single time. The V and J genes are TRBV7-3 and TRBJ2-3, with 8 bases aligning to TRBD2. The germline V gene has CDR1 SGHTA and CDR2 FQGTGA. CDR3 length: 16 amino acids. The V segment lost 5 bases and the J segment 2 bases; nucleotides outside the gene matches: 9. CDR3 coding DNA: TGTGCCAGCAGCCCCCATCCGGGACTAGTCACAGATACGCAGTATTTT. Amino acid sequence: CASSPHPGLVTDTQYF.

The CDR3 sequence: CASSFTTGGTDTQYF. The CDR3 DNA is TGCGCCAGCAGCTTCACCACAGGGGGCACAGATACGCAGTATTTT. The chain has TRBV5-1 and TRBJ2-3; TRBD1 matches 7 bases. The CDR3 consists of 15 residues. Germline V gene lookup returns CDR1 SGHRS and CDR2 YFSETQ. The trim removed 2 bases at V and 1 base at J, leaving 4 bases unmatched.

The gene calls are TRBV3-1 (or the pseudogene TRBV3-2) and TRBJ2-6; no definite D call. The CDR3 length is 18 residues. V was cut by 1 base and J by 0 bases, with 13 bases left in between. CDR1 and CDR2 (germline): LGHDT, YNNKEL (reference sequence). CDR3 residues: CASSQVYRYSSGANVLTF. CDR3 in DNA: TGTGCCAGCAGCCAAGTTTATAGGTACTCCTCTGGGGCCAACGTCCTGACTTTC.

The chain has TRBV2 and TRBJ2-5; TRBD2 aligns across 16 bases. The CDR3 covers 17 residues. V trimming: 3 bases; J trimming: 5 bases; junction bases outside the gene matches: 6. CDR1 is SNHLY and CDR2 is FYNNEI in the germline V gene. This chain's CDR3 is CASSDSGLAGGWETQYF. In DNA form, the CDR3 reads TGTGCCAGCAGTGACTCGGGACTAGCGGGGGGGTGGGAGACCCAGTACTTC.

V and J are TRBV5-1 and TRBJ2-1, with D possibly being TRBD2 (5 bases). The V end lost 1 base, the J end lost 4 bases, and 12 bases lay between the germline ends. The CDR3 runs 15 residues. Germline CDR1 is SGHRS and CDR2 is YFSETQ. This chain's CDR3 is CASSLIAKEYNEQFF. In nucleotides, the CDR3 is TGCGCCAGCAGCTTGATAGCGAAAGAGTACAATGAGCAGTTCTTC.

This clone was seen once. The chain joins TRBV6-6 to TRBJ2-3; D perhaps matches TRBD2 (5 bases). The germline V and J ends were trimmed by 2 bases and 1 base, with 13 bases remaining between them. The CDR3 is 16 amino acids. The V gene's germline CDR1 is MNHNY and CDR2 SVGAGI (reference sequence). The CDR3 loop is CASSYSPSRGTDTQYF. The CDR3 bases are TGTGCCAGCAGTTACAGTCCTAGCCGCGGCACAGATACGCAGTATTTT.

This clone came up a few times. This rearrangement joins TRBV2 to TRBJ1-2; 7 nucleotides agree with TRBD1. This CDR3 is built from 15 residues. The germline CDR1 and CDR2 sequences are SNHLY and FYNNEI. V was pared by 0 bases and J by 6 bases, with 7 bases of the junction left unmatched. This CDR3 reads CASSEAGQRRDGYTF. The CDR3 region has the DNA TGTGCCAGCAGTGAAGCGGGACAGCGAAGGGATGGCTACACCTTC. Using reference TRBV2 and TRBJ1-2 for the parts outside the CDR3, the full variable domain is EPEVTQTPSHQVTQMGQEVILRCVPISNHLYFYWYRQILGQKVEFLVSFYNNEISEKSEIFDDQFSVERPDGSNFTLKIRSTKLEDSAMYFCASSEAGQRRDGYTFGSGTRLTVV.

V gene TRBV14 combines with J gene TRBJ1-2, with 7 bases matching TRBD1. V gave up 5 bases and J gave up 7 bases; unmatched junction bases: 13. This CDR3 has 15 amino acids. From germline, CDR1 is SGHDN and CDR2 FVKESK. The chain's CDR3 is CASSYRQGGSGGYTF. The CDR3 DNA follows: TGTGCCAGCAGCTACCGACAGGGCGGAAGTGGTGGCTACACCTTC.

V gene TRBV7-9 combines with J gene TRBJ1-1; the match to TRBD1 covers 7 bases. The CDR3 sequence is 15 residues long. Losses at the gene ends were 4 bases for V and 3 bases for J; bases not matched to a gene: 8. CDR1 and CDR2 from the germline V gene are SEHNR and FQNEAQ (reference sequence). The CDR3: CASSSKTGLDTEAFF. CDR3 coding DNA: TGTGCCAGCAGCTCTAAGACAGGGCTGGACACTGAAGCTTTCTTT. The full variable domain, rest sourced from reference TRBV7-9 and TRBJ1-1, is DTGVSQNPRHKITKRGQNVTFRCDPISEHNRLYWYRQTLGQGPEFLTYFQNEAQLEKSRLLSDRFSAERPKGSFSTLEIQRTEQGDSAMYLCASSSKTGLDTEAFFGQGTRLTVV.

The rearrangement joins TRBV5-1 to TRBJ2-2; D remains unclear. The V gene lost 1 base and the J gene lost 8 bases, with 6 bases spanning the gap. Germline V gene lookup returns CDR1 SGHRS and CDR2 YFSETQ. This CDR3 contains 12 residues. The CDR3 DNA reads as TGCGCCAGCAGCTTGTTGAGGGGGGAGCTGTTTTTT. It encodes CASSLLRGELFF.

The chain joins TRBV19 to TRBJ2-3; TRBD2 is a possible D gene (6 bases). V was pared by 5 bases and J by 0 bases, with 21 bases between. Germline V gene sequence: CDR1 LNHDA, CDR2 SQIVND (reference sequence). The CDR3 has 18 residues. The CDR3, as DNA: TGTGCCAGTAGTCCAAACCGCGGGATTCGGGGTAGCACAGATACGCAGTATTTT. It yields the protein CASSPNRGIRGSTDTQYF.

The rearrangement links TRBV19 to TRBJ1-1; no clear D. The CDR3 has 14 amino acids. V was trimmed by 4 bases and J by 4 bases, leaving 13 bases between them. The germline V gene encodes CDR1 LNHDA and CDR2 SQIVND (reference sequence). CDR3 in DNA: TGTGCCAGTAGTACCCGACAAGGAGGCACTGAAGCTTTCTTT. This codes for CASSTRQGGTEAFF.

The gene calls are TRBV19 and TRBJ2-6, with D possibly matching TRBD2 (5 bases). The CDR3 length is 18 residues. Trimming pared 6 bases from V and 3 bases from J, leaving 21 bases between. Germline V gene lookup returns CDR1 LNHDA and CDR2 SQIVND (reference sequence). The CDR3 DNA is TGTGCCAGTAGCCCAGCCTCCGGCCCCGGAGGTGGGGCCAACGTCCTGACTTTC. Protein: CASSPASGPGGGANVLTF.

The V gene is TRBV6-1, the J gene TRBJ2-3; 8 nucleotides align to TRBD2. This CDR3 is 16 amino acids long. V shed 2 bases and J 2 bases; nucleotides not matched to a gene: 6. Germline-derived CDR1 and CDR2 are MNHNS and SASEGT. CDR3 sequence: CASSELRGASTDTQYF. For the CDR3, the DNA is TGTGCCAGCAGTGAACTGCGGGGGGCCTCCACAGATACGCAGTATTTT.